Below, 24 T cell receptor beta chains from the same sample are listed, as sequenced in a study of blood T cells in healthy people across ages. The second PCR ran about 6 to 12 cycles with a sample-barcoded 5' primer and J-beta primers. TCRdb used MiXCR to reprocess the 5' RACE reads, holding one entry per CDR3 protein. The sample comprises roughly 700,000 distinct CDR3 sequences, around 45% of which are singletons, and 25% to 35% rests with the top ten. Sequenced sample: blood. Source of these receptors: a woman aged 60 to 75 in good health.

This sequence joins TRBV29-1 and TRBJ2-1; a weak D match, TRBD1 (6 bases). Germline lookup yields CDR1 SQVTM and CDR2 ANQGSEA. V was trimmed by 5 bases and J by 6 bases, leaving 23 bases between them. The CDR3 sequence is 16 residues long. In DNA, the CDR3 is TGCAGCGTTAAGGCAAGGGGAACAGGGAGTGGCAATGAGCAGTTCTTC. Its translation: CSVKARGTGSGNEQFF.

The gene calls are TRBV5-1 and TRBJ1-3, with D possibly TRBD1 on 6 matching bases. The length of the CDR3 is 13 residues. Germline loops: CDR1 SGHRS, CDR2 YFSETQ. Trimming removed 4 bases at V and 6 bases at J, with 11 bases between. As DNA, the CDR3 is TGCGCCAGCAGCGTAGGGGGAGAAAACACCATATATTTT. Translated: CASSVGGENTIYF.

This clonotype was seen more than once but under ten times. The chain has TRBV7-3 and TRBJ2-1, with D possibly called TRBD1 or TRBD2 (6 bases each). The CDR3 runs 16 residues. Trimming took 5 bases from V and 6 from J, leaving 20 bases between them. Germline CDR1 and CDR2: SGHTA and FQGTGA. Here the CDR3 reads CASSLGGTRRLNEQFF. The CDR3 coding sequence is TGTGCCAGCAGCCTGGGCGGGACAAGACGGCTCAATGAGCAGTTCTTC. The whole variable domain, remainder taken from reference TRBV7-3 and TRBJ2-1, is GAGVSQTPSNKVTEKGKYVELRCDPISGHTALYWYRQSLGQGPEFLIYFQGTGAADDSGLPNDRFFAVRPEGSVSTLKIQRTERGDSAVYLCASSLGGTRRLNEQFFGPGTRLTVL.

This clonotype was counted only a few times. The rearrangement joins TRBV25-1 to TRBJ1-2, with a possible D match to TRBD1 (6 bases). CDR1 is MGHDK, CDR2 SYGVNS, per germline. The CDR3 covers 18 residues. V gave up 1 base and J gave up 4 bases, with 22 bases separating them. CDR3: CASSEWGRRQAEGYGYTF. Here the CDR3 DNA reads TGTGCCAGCAGTGAATGGGGAAGGCGACAGGCAGAGGGCTATGGCTACACCTTC.

The rearrangement uses TRBV20-1 and TRBJ2-7; D not resolved. This CDR3 is built from 12 residues. V lost 3 bases and J 3 bases, leaving 9 bases between the germline ends. Germline V CDR1 and CDR2: DFQATT, SNEGSKA (reference sequence). CDR3 in DNA: TGCAGTGCTAGTCCCCTAGGCTACGAGCAGTACTTC. This codes for CSASPLGYEQYF.

For this clonotype: One end of the junction varies from germline; a read error may be responsible. The chain links TRBV7-9 to TRBJ2-7; 7 positions agree with TRBD2. There are 13 residues in the CDR3. Germline CDR1 reads SEHNR; CDR2 reads FQNEAQ (reference sequence). The CDR3 loop is CASSSLGGNEQYF. CDR3 bases: TGCGCCAGCAGCTCCCTCGGGGGGAACGAGCAGTACTTC. Filled out from reference TRBV7-9 and TRBJ2-7, the complete variable domain reads DTGVSQNPRHKITKRGQNVTFRCDPISEHNRLYWYRQTLGQGPEFLTYFQNEAQLEKSRLLSDRFSAERPKGSFSTLEIQRTEQGDSAMYLCASSSLGGNEQYFGPGTRLTVT.

The V call is TRBV7-2, the J call TRBJ2-5; 11 bases match TRBD2. After removal of 5 bases from V and 11 bases from J, the junction contained 19 bases not matched to a gene. The CDR3 covers 17 residues. The germline V gene encodes CDR1 SGHTA and CDR2 FQGNSA. CDR3 region: CASSLLATSGSLHAQYF. The DNA of the CDR3 is TGTGCCAGCAGCCTCCTTGCTACTAGCGGGAGTCTACACGCGCAGTACTTC.

A single count supports this clonotype. A read error may account for a junction end that differs from germline. V usage is TRBV7-2 and J usage is TRBJ2-7, with 12 bases that match TRBD2. The J call may be mistaken, given a closer DNA end match to TRBJ2-5. Germline assignment: CDR1 SGHTA and CDR2 FQGNSA. The CDR3 is made up of 15 amino acids. CDR3 in DNA: TGTGTCAGCCGCCCGAGACTAGCGGGGGAAGAGACCCAGTACTTC. This codes for CVSRPRLAGEETQYF.

The chain employs TRBV7-6 and TRBJ2-4, with 7 nucleotides matching TRBD2. CDR1 and CDR2 (germline): SGHVS, FNYEAQ. The CDR3 is made up of 17 amino acids. The J segment lost 0 bases and the V segment lost 7 bases, leaving 12 bases of the junction unmatched. Here the CDR3 reads CASTETASGLAKNIQYF. The DNA for the CDR3 is TGTGCCAGCACCGAAACGGCTAGCGGCTTAGCCAAAAACATTCAGTACTTC. Based on the CDR3 plus reference TRBV7-6 and TRBJ2-4, the full variable domain is GAGVSQSPRYKVTKRGQDVALRCDPISGHVSLYWYRQALGQGPEFLTYFNYEAQQDKSGLPNDRFSAERPEGSISTLTIQRTEQRDSAMYRCASTETASGLAKNIQYFGAGTRLSVL.

V and J are TRBV20-1 and TRBJ1-6, with D perhaps TRBD1 (5 bases). V was trimmed by 6 bases and J by 7 bases, leaving 22 bases between them. This CDR3 contains 16 residues. Germline lookup yields CDR1 DFQATT and CDR2 SNEGSKA (reference sequence). The CDR3 region is CSAKPSGTGGNSPLHF. CDR3 DNA sequence: TGCAGTGCCAAACCCTCCGGGACTGGAGGAAATTCACCCCTCCACTTT.

This chain links TRBV28 with TRBJ2-7; no clear D gene. The CDR3 has 13 residues. Germline V CDR1 and CDR2: MDHEN, SYDVKM. The V end was cut by 2 bases, the J end by 3 bases, with 8 bases between. The CDR3 region is CASSLNGNYEQYF. The CDR3 DNA sequence: TGTGCCAGCAGTTTAAACGGAAACTACGAGCAGTACTTC. Full variable domain (remainder filled in from reference TRBV28 and TRBJ2-7): DVKVTQSSRYLVKRTGEKVFLECVQDMDHENMFWYRQDPGLGLRLIYFSYDVKMKEKGDIPEGYSVSREKKERFSLILESASTNQTSMYLCASSLNGNYEQYFGPGTRLTVT.

This chain joins TRBV5-1 and TRBJ1-2, with D perhaps TRBD1 (6 bases). CDR3 length: 14 residues. The germline CDR1 and CDR2 sequences are SGHRS and YFSETQ. With 0 bases removed from V and 4 bases from J, the gap between germline ends came to 10 bases. This CDR3 is CASSLEGQSYGYTF. For the CDR3, the DNA is TGCGCCAGCAGCTTGGAAGGACAGAGCTATGGCTACACCTTC.

The chain combines TRBV20-1 with TRBJ2-1; tentatively, D is TRBD1 (5 bases). V lost 1 base and J lost 5, with 18 bases in between. The germline V gene encodes CDR1 DFQATT and CDR2 SNEGSKA (reference sequence). The CDR3 sequence is 16 residues long. The CDR3 coding sequence is TGCAGTGCTAGAGCTCCCCCAGGGCTCCCCCACAATGAGCAGTTCTTC. Protein sequence: CSARAPPGLPHNEQFF.

The chain combines TRBV20-1 with TRBJ2-3, with 14 bases matching TRBD2. This CDR3 is built from 16 residues. The V gene's germline CDR1 is DFQATT and CDR2 SNEGSKA (reference sequence). V lost 5 bases and J lost 4; bases outside the gene matches: 8. The CDR3 region is CSAQEGTSGRADTQYF. DNA of the CDR3: TGCAGTGCTCAAGAAGGGACTAGCGGGAGAGCAGATACGCAGTATTTT.

The sample holds a few counts of this clonotype. This chain connects TRBV7-3 to TRBJ2-5; D ambiguous. The germline V and J ends were trimmed by 4 bases and 5 bases, with 11 bases remaining between them. The germline V gene encodes CDR1 SGHTA and CDR2 FQGTGA. The CDR3 covers 13 residues. CDR3 DNA sequence: TGTGCCAGCAGCTCCCTAGTCCCGGAGACCCAGTACTTC. Its protein is CASSSLVPETQYF.

The genes are TRBV27 and TRBJ2-5; the D gene is possibly TRBD1 (6 bases). The tail of the sequence fits TRBJ2-7 better, so the J call may be wrong. The germline V gene has CDR1 MNHEY and CDR2 SMNVEV (reference sequence). The CDR3 is 13 residues long. CDR3 in amino acids: CASRLDRSYEQYF. DNA for the CDR3: TGTGCCAGCAGGCTAGACAGGTCCTACGAGCAGTACTTC.

The genes are TRBV4-1 and TRBJ1-1; D gene uncertain. V was trimmed by 0 bases and J by 7 bases, leaving 9 bases between them. Germline V gene data show CDR1 as MGHRA and CDR2 as YSYEKL. The CDR3 has 13 residues. The CDR3 sequence: CASSQEAGYEAFF. In DNA form, the CDR3 reads TGCGCCAGCAGCCAAGAAGCAGGTTATGAAGCTTTCTTT.

The V and J genes are TRBV4-3 and TRBJ2-3; 10 bases agree with TRBD2. V lost 0 bases to trimming and J lost 3 bases; unmatched junction nucleotides: 9. Germline loops: CDR1 LGHNA, CDR2 YSLEER. CDR3 size: 18 residues. The CDR3 nucleotides read TGCGCCAGCAGCCAAGATAATCACCCTAGCGGGAGAACAGATACGCAGTATTTT. Translated, it gives CASSQDNHPSGRTDTQYF.

This clonotype was seen only a few times. This rearrangement joins TRBV20-1 to TRBJ2-5, with D unclear. Per the germline V gene, CDR1 is DFQATT and CDR2 is SNEGSKA (reference sequence). V gave up 3 bases and J gave up 2 bases, with 7 bases separating them. The CDR3 totals 12 residues. CDR3 residues: CSASRFQETQYF. The CDR3, as DNA: TGCAGTGCTAGCCGTTTTCAAGAGACCCAGTACTTC.

The chain has TRBV4-1 and TRBJ1-6; TRBD1 matches at 8 bases. Germline trimming cut 5 bases from V and 8 bases from J; bases unmatched to any gene: 8. The V gene's germline CDR1 is MGHRA and CDR2 YSYEKL. CDR3 size: 15 residues. The CDR3 DNA reads as TGCGCCAGCAGCGCTGGGACAGGTGGGGATTCACCCCTCCACTTT. This translates into CASSAGTGGDSPLHF.

The chain uses TRBV12-3 or TRBV12-4 and TRBJ1-1; D might be TRBD1 (6 bases). Between the trimmed V and J ends, which lost 6 bases and 3 bases, there was a span of 11 bases. The CDR3 is 13 amino acids. DNA for the CDR3: TGTGCCAGCAGCCTCGGGGGGCACACTGAAGCTTTCTTT. It specifies CASSLGGHTEAFF.

This clonotype has more than one count but fewer than ten. The chain carries TRBV18 and TRBJ2-5; D not certain. Trimming took 2 bases from V and 5 from J, leaving 15 bases between them. This CDR3 contains 15 residues. From germline, CDR1 is KGHSH and CDR2 LQKENI. CDR3 nucleotides: TGTGCCAGCTCACCATCCCGCCATGAGGAGGAGACCCAGTACTTC. Translation: CASSPSRHEEETQYF.

This clonotype was detected ten times or more. This chain joins TRBV29-1 and TRBJ2-4, with a possible D match to TRBD1 (6 bases). The CDR3 has 15 amino acids. V was cut by 5 bases and J by 2 bases, with 16 bases left in between. Germline loops: CDR1 SQVTM, CDR2 ANQGSEA. The CDR3 coding sequence is TGCAGCGTTCGACTCTACAGGGCGTCCAAAAACATTCAGTACTTC. It yields the protein CSVRLYRASKNIQYF.

The chain recombines TRBV20-1 with TRBJ2-2; unclear D gene. The V gene's germline CDR1 is DFQATT and CDR2 SNEGSKA (reference sequence). V dropped 6 bases and J dropped 7 bases, with 15 bases sitting between them. This CDR3 is 13 amino acids long. CDR3 protein: CSAPPHMGGELFF. The CDR3 region has the DNA TGCAGTGCCCCTCCTCACATGGGCGGGGAGCTGTTTTTT.